What follows are 21 T cell receptor beta chains derived from one specimen sequenced in a study of blood T cells in healthy people across ages (dated by TCRdb to about 2015). The library was made by 5' RACE. For sequencing, an Illumina HiSeq 2500 was employed. A second PCR of 7 to 11 cycles was run with a J-beta primer mix and a sample-barcoded 5' primer. TCRdb reprocessing: public reads trimmed at Q25 with fastp, clones called with MiXCR, in-frame beta chains kept. Entries that share a CDR3 protein sequence are merged under the most common genes and DNA. The sample contains roughly 680,000 distinct CDR3 sequences, around 48% of them found a single time. The ten largest clones take up about a third of the sample. Sequencing was done on a sample of blood. The receptors were gathered from a woman between 55 and 75 years old in good health.

The chain joins TRBV27 to TRBJ2-5; D possibly uses TRBD1 or TRBD2 (5 bases each). This CDR3 has 16 amino acids. V was pared by 1 base and J by 1 base, with 13 bases between. The germline CDR1 and CDR2 sequences are MNHEY and SMNVEV (reference sequence). The CDR3 here is CASSLYGDPGQETQYF. The DNA for the CDR3 is TGTGCCAGCAGTTTATATGGGGACCCGGGCCAAGAGACCCAGTACTTC.

The chain carries TRBV29-1 and TRBJ1-1, with a weak D call TRBD1 (5 bases). Trimming stripped 0 bases from V and 5 bases from J, with 10 bases between. The germline V gene encodes CDR1 SQVTM and CDR2 ANQGSEA. This CDR3 spans 13 amino acids. CDR3: CSVEEGTMTEAFF. As DNA, the CDR3 is TGCAGCGTTGAAGAGGGGACGATGACTGAAGCTTTCTTT.

This clonotype was counted only a few times. J is TRBJ2-5 and V is TRBV30; 10 nucleotides align to TRBD2. Unmatched junction bases numbered 9, after V lost 4 bases and J lost 7 bases. Looked up from germline, CDR1 is GTSNPN and CDR2 is SVGIG (reference sequence). This CDR3 region has 14 residues. CDR3 amino acids: CAWIRQSSGGTQYF. In DNA, the CDR3 is TGTGCCTGGATTCGCCAATCTAGCGGGGGGACCCAGTACTTC.

This clonotype was counted many times. The J gene is TRBJ2-1, the V gene TRBV4-2; 11 bases are a match to TRBD2. The CDR3 is 16 residues long. V dropped 4 bases and J dropped 8; count of bases not matched to a gene: 10. Germline V CDR1 and CDR2: LGHNA, YNFKEQ. CDR3 DNA sequence: TGTGCCAGCAGCCGAAGCTACGGGACTAGCGGCGATGAGCAGTTCTTC. Translating it yields CASSRSYGTSGDEQFF.

This chain connects TRBV30 to TRBJ1-1; D may be TRBD1 (6 bases). Germline assignment: CDR1 GTSNPN and CDR2 SVGIG (reference sequence). CDR3 length: 13 residues. Trimming cost V 7 bases and J 1 base, with 13 bases left between them. In DNA, the CDR3 is TGTGCCTCATCGACAGGTTGGAACACTGAAGCTTTCTTT. Translation gives CASSTGWNTEAFF.

The chain couples TRBV24-1 to TRBJ2-1, with TRBD1 identical over 7 bases. The J call may not be correct, given that the DNA end is closer to TRBJ2-7. CDR3 length: 15 amino acids. Germline CDR1 KGHDR, CDR2 SFDVKD. The CDR3 is CATSDSRDSYNEQYF. CDR3 bases: TGTGCCACCAGTGATTCCCGGGACAGCTACAATGAGCAGTACTTC.

The chain employs TRBV5-1 and TRBJ2-1, with a tentative D call TRBD1 (6 bases). The J call is uncertain, as TRBJ2-7 better fits the DNA end. Germline V gene data show CDR1 as SGHRS and CDR2 as YFSETQ. The CDR3 runs 15 residues. The DNA for the CDR3 is TGCGCCAGCAGCTTGAGACAGGTAACCTACAATGAGCAGTACTTC. Protein: CASSLRQVTYNEQYF.

The chain joins TRBV20-1 to TRBJ1-5; the match to TRBD1 covers 7 bases. V dropped 3 bases and J dropped 4; count of bases not matched to a gene: 15. This CDR3 is 17 amino acids long. Germline V gene data show CDR1 as DFQATT and CDR2 as SNEGSKA (reference sequence). CDR3 DNA sequence: TGCAGTGCTAGTCCCCAGGGGGGGGGGTTGGGTAATCAGCCCCAGCATTTT. This codes for CSASPQGGGLGNQPQHF.

The chain employs TRBV4-2 and TRBJ2-7; 7 nucleotides line up with TRBD2. The CDR3 runs 17 residues. The V gene's germline CDR1 is LGHNA and CDR2 YNFKEQ. V was pared by 0 bases and J by 2 bases, with 10 bases of the junction left unmatched. This chain's CDR3 is CASSQDLRLAQTYEQYF. For the CDR3, the DNA is TGTGCCAGCAGCCAAGATCTCCGACTAGCACAAACCTACGAGCAGTACTTC.

V gene TRBV20-1 combines with J gene TRBJ2-5; TRBD2 agrees at 12 bases. The assigned J gene may be wrong: the sequence end matches TRBJ2-7 better. CDR1 and CDR2 from the germline V gene are DFQATT and SNEGSKA (reference sequence). The CDR3 covers 14 residues. The CDR3 loop reads CSARPPSGRGEQYF. The CDR3 nucleotides read TGCAGTGCTAGACCCCCTAGCGGGAGGGGCGAGCAGTACTTC.

The rearrangement joins TRBV5-1 to TRBJ2-3; 13 bases agree with TRBD2. The CDR3 consists of 15 residues. Germline CDR1 is SGHRS and CDR2 is YFSETQ. Germline trimming cut 4 bases from V and 11 bases from J; bases unmatched to any gene: 10. The CDR3 DNA sequence: TGCGCCAGCAGCCAAACCGGGACTAGCGGGGCGATGCAGTATTTT. It translates to CASSQTGTSGAMQYF.

The rearrangement uses TRBV12-5 and TRBJ2-7; D is perhaps TRBD2 (5 bases). Trimming cost V 1 base and J 4 bases, with 23 bases left between them. Germline V lookup: CDR1 LGHNT, CDR2 FRNRAP. The CDR3 extends over 18 amino acids. CDR3 residues: CASGLAASHTPIYYEQYF. CDR3 DNA sequence: TGTGCTAGTGGTTTGGCAGCTAGCCACACCCCGATCTATTACGAGCAGTACTTC.

The chain is built from TRBV7-2 and TRBJ2-7; 11 bases align to TRBD2. Germline V gene data show CDR1 as SGHTA and CDR2 as FQGNSA. J lost 2 bases, V lost 7 bases, and 13 bases had no gene match. The CDR3 runs 17 residues. This CDR3 reads CASTAYIAGGPAYEQYF. DNA for the CDR3: TGTGCCAGCACCGCTTACATAGCGGGAGGGCCGGCCTACGAGCAGTACTTC.

The chain links TRBV20-1 to TRBJ2-1, with D possibly TRBD1 on 6 matching bases. The DNA end favors TRBJ2-7, so the J call may be wrong. Germline V gives CDR1 DFQATT, CDR2 SNEGSKA (reference sequence). The CDR3 totals 14 residues. The CDR3 DNA sequence: TGCAGTGCCGGCTGGGGGCTCAACACCGGGGAGCAGTACTTC. This sequence encodes CSAGWGLNTGEQYF.

This clonotype was observed many times. In nucleotides, the CDR3 is TGCAGTGCTAGTACAGGGGGCGACTATGGCTACACCTTC. Protein sequence: CSASTGGDYGYTF. The genes are TRBV20-1 and TRBJ1-2, with 9 bases identical to TRBD1. V lost 3 bases to trimming and J lost 3 bases; unmatched junction nucleotides: 2. This CDR3 region has 13 residues. CDR1 is DFQATT, CDR2 SNEGSKA, per germline (reference sequence).

The table lists this clonotype with a few counts. This rearrangement joins TRBV3-1 to TRBJ2-3; D not certain. Per germline, CDR1 LGHDT and CDR2 YNNKEL (reference sequence). This CDR3 has 14 residues. V lost 0 bases and J lost 0, with 4 bases in between. CDR3 sequence reads: CASSQEVSTDTQYF. The DNA for the CDR3 is TGTGCCAGCAGCCAAGAGGTTAGCACAGATACGCAGTATTTT.

V is TRBV5-1 and J is TRBJ1-1; no reliable D call. The CDR3 spans 13 residues. Trimming removed 0 bases at V and 7 bases at J, with 10 bases between. The germline gives CDR1 SGHRS, CDR2 YFSETQ. This CDR3 reads CASSLAPSGEAFF. The CDR3 DNA follows: TGCGCCAGCAGCTTGGCGCCCTCCGGTGAAGCTTTCTTT. The entire variable domain, with the rest obtained from reference TRBV5-1 and TRBJ1-1, is as follows: KAGVTQTPRYLIKTRGQQVTLSCSPISGHRSVSWYQQTPGQGLQFLFEYFSETQRNKGNFPGRFSGRQFSNSRSEMNVSTLELGDSALYLCASSLAPSGEAFFGQGTRLTVV.

The chain combines TRBV20-1 with TRBJ2-5; D is tentatively TRBD1 or TRBD2 (5 bases each). The germline V gene encodes CDR1 DFQATT and CDR2 SNEGSKA (reference sequence). The ends were cut back, 6 bases at V and 3 bases at J, with 14 bases in the middle. The CDR3 length is 13 residues. The CDR3 DNA reads as TGCAGTGCGCCTAAGGGACCCGAAGAGACCCAGTACTTC. This codes for CSAPKGPEETQYF.

The DNA for the CDR3 is TGTGCCAGCGATTCGGGTTACGAGCAGTACTTC. Translated: CASDSGYEQYF. V is TRBV28 and J is TRBJ2-7; no reliable D call. V was clipped by 8 bases and J by 4 bases, with 9 bases between them. CDR1 is MDHEN and CDR2 is SYDVKM in the germline V gene. The CDR3 has 11 amino acids.

The chain couples TRBV2 to TRBJ2-1; tentative D call: TRBD1 (6 bases). The CDR3 covers 14 residues. Between the trimmed V and J ends, which lost 8 bases and 5 bases, there was a span of 16 bases. Germline-derived CDR1 and CDR2 are SNHLY and FYNNEI. CDR3 nucleotides: TGTGCCAGCCACGGGACACAGCTCAACAATGAGCAGTTCTTC. Protein product: CASHGTQLNNEQFF.

This clonotype was seen a handful of times. The CDR3 loop is CASSLALAADQETQYF. The CDR3 coding sequence is TGCGCCAGCAGCTTGGCCCTGGCGGCTGATCAAGAGACCCAGTACTTC. This chain joins TRBV5-1 and TRBJ2-5; no clear D. Germline V gives CDR1 SGHRS, CDR2 YFSETQ. V was clipped by 0 bases and J by 2 bases, with 14 bases between them. The CDR3 runs to 16 residues.